One and the same sample provided the 32 T cell receptor beta chains below, sequenced in a study of T cell responses to AZD1222 COVID-19 vaccine. Here immunoSEQ multiplex PCR was the method, and the copy in TCRdb shows in-frame clones only, minus some. The table shows 110,000 or so clones, with around 88% occurring only once. The sequenced sample was peripheral blood, obtained 28 days after the second AZD1222 dose. These receptor sequences come from an adult who received the AZD1222 COVID-19 vaccine.

The V gene is TRBV2, the J gene TRBJ1-2; the D gene is possibly TRBD1 (5 bases). The germline V gene has CDR1 SNHLY and CDR2 FYNNEI. Trimming took off 6 bases at V and 3 bases at J, with 11 bases between the two ends. The CDR3 length is 13 residues. CDR3 protein: CASRQGTDYGYTF. The CDR3 nucleotides are TGTGCCAGCAGGCAGGGTACAGACTATGGCTACACCTTC.

The chain recombines TRBV6-1 with TRBJ2-7; D gene uncertain. Trimming left V 2 bases short and J 4 bases short, with 3 bases between. The CDR3 consists of 11 residues. Germline-derived CDR1 and CDR2 are MNHNS and SASEGT. For the CDR3, the DNA is TGTGCCAGCAGTGAATTATACGAGCAGTACTTC. Protein product: CASSELYEQYF.

The genes are TRBV11-2 and TRBJ1-4; D remains ambiguous. V lost 1 base and J 4 bases, leaving 13 bases between the germline ends. The CDR3 totals 16 residues. Per the germline V gene, CDR1 is SGHAT and CDR2 is FQNNGV. The CDR3 region has the DNA TGTGCCAGCAGCTTAGGGGCCGGGGAACTTAATGAAAAACTGTTTTTT. Residues: CASSLGAGELNEKLFF.

The rearrangement uses TRBV15 and TRBJ1-5; D gene unclear. The CDR3 sequence is 17 residues long. The V gene lost 0 bases and the J gene lost 7 bases, with 19 bases spanning the gap. CDR1 LNHNV and CDR2 YYDKDF come from the germline V gene (reference sequence). The CDR3 loop reads CATSRDLSLGLDQPQHF. CDR3 DNA: TGTGCCACCAGCAGAGATCTGAGTTTGGGGTTAGACCAGCCCCAGCATTTT. The variable domain in full, completed from reference TRBV15 and TRBJ1-5, reads DAMVIQNPRYQVTQFGKPVTLSCSQTLNHNVMYWYQQKSSQAPKLLFHYYDKDFNNEADTPDNFQSRRPNTSFCFLDIRSPGLGDTAMYLCATSRDLSLGLDQPQHFGDGTRLSIL.

The chain uses TRBV7-2 and TRBJ1-2; TRBD1 aligns across 10 bases. J gave up 3 bases and V 0 bases, and 13 bases lay outside the gene matches. This CDR3 has 19 amino acids. The germline V gene has CDR1 SGHTA and CDR2 FQGNSA. The CDR3 loop is CASSLALGVTGTGDYGYTF. The CDR3 coding sequence is TGTGCCAGCAGCTTAGCGTTGGGGGTTACCGGGACAGGGGACTATGGCTACACCTTC.

This clone was counted once. The rearrangement uses TRBV10-3 and TRBJ2-7; 7 nucleotides line up with TRBD1. The CDR3 is 13 residues long. Looked up from germline, CDR1 is ENHRY and CDR2 is SYGVKD. V lost 6 bases and J lost 4; bases outside the gene matches: 6. The CDR3 coding sequence is TGTGCCATCAGGGGGACAGAAACTTACGAGCAGTACTTC. Protein: CAIRGTETYEQYF.

This chain links TRBV19 with TRBJ2-7, with D perhaps TRBD2 (6 bases). Deletions cut 6 bases from V and 6 bases from J, with 15 bases between. In germline, CDR1 is LNHDA, CDR2 SQIVND (reference sequence). This CDR3 has 13 amino acids. CDR3 in DNA: TGTGCCAGTAGCCCAGGGACTGCCGTCGAGCAGTACTTC. Encoded protein: CASSPGTAVEQYF.

This clone was found once. J is TRBJ1-1 and V is TRBV7-9, with 7 nucleotides matching TRBD1. CDR3 length equals 14 residues. The germline V gene encodes CDR1 SEHNR and CDR2 FQNEAQ (reference sequence). The J segment lost 9 bases and the V segment lost 8 bases, leaving 15 bases of the junction unmatched. CDR3 region: CASSPPGDRPQAFF. The CDR3 DNA reads as TGTGCCAGCTCCCCCCCCGGGGACAGACCGCAAGCTTTCTTT.

The J gene is TRBJ1-1, the V gene TRBV28; unclear D gene. Trimming took off 3 bases at V and 3 bases at J, with 5 bases between the two ends. Germline V gene lookup returns CDR1 MDHEN and CDR2 SYDVKM. This CDR3 has 12 amino acids. In DNA, the CDR3 is TGTGCCAGCAGTTTGGATTACACTGAAGCTTTCTTT. It is translated as CASSLDYTEAFF. Full variable domain (remainder filled in from reference TRBV28 and TRBJ1-1): DVKVTQSSRYLVKRTGEKVFLECVQDMDHENMFWYRQDPGLGLRLIYFSYDVKMKEKGDIPEGYSVSREKKERFSLILESASTNQTSMYLCASSLDYTEAFFGQGTRLTVV.

The chain combines TRBV7-8 with TRBJ2-3, with D perhaps given as TRBD1 or TRBD2 (5 bases each). This CDR3 comprises 14 residues. Germline V gene data show CDR1 as SGHVS and CDR2 as FQNEAQ. V was clipped by 5 bases and J by 10 bases, with 19 bases between them. CDR3 nucleotides: TGTGCCAGCAGCCCCGGGGCGGCCCCTAAGGCGCAGTATTTT. The encoded protein is CASSPGAAPKAQYF.

Concerning this clone: One junction end does not reproduce the germline sequence, and a read error may be involved. This chain uses TRBV18 with TRBJ2-1; 8 bases map to TRBD1. CDR3 length: 14 residues. Germline V gene lookup returns CDR1 KGHSH and CDR2 LQKENI. The CDR3 here is CASPPQGAYNEQFF. The CDR3, as DNA: TGTGCCAGCCCACCACAGGGGGCCTACAATGAGCAGTTCTTC.

The V and J genes are TRBV4-2 and TRBJ2-2, with 8 nucleotides matching TRBD2. CDR3 size: 19 residues. The germline V gene has CDR1 LGHNA and CDR2 YNFKEQ. V lost 3 bases and J lost 1; bases outside the gene matches: 13. The CDR3 DNA sequence: TGTGCCAGCAGCCACTCTCTGGCCAGCGGGGGCCGGAACACCGGGGAGCTGTTTTTT. It translates to CASSHSLASGGRNTGELFF.

The V gene is TRBV6-5, the J gene TRBJ1-2; the D gene is possibly TRBD1 (5 bases). V was trimmed by 0 bases and J by 3 bases, leaving 14 bases between them. Per germline, CDR1 MNHEY and CDR2 SVGAGI. The CDR3 has 16 amino acids. For the CDR3, the DNA is TGTGCCAGCAGTTACTCGATCGCGGGGGGACACTATGGCTACACCTTC. Residues: CASSYSIAGGHYGYTF.

This rearrangement joins TRBV7-2 to TRBJ1-5; 10 nucleotides match TRBD1. The CDR3 consists of 15 residues. CDR1 is SGHTA, CDR2 FQGNSA, per germline. J was trimmed by 7 bases and V by 5 bases; bases with no gene match: 8. CDR3 coding DNA: TGTGCCAGCAGCCCGCGACAGGGGGCAGGACAGCCCCAGCATTTT. Translating gives CASSPRQGAGQPQHF.

This clone was seen more than once but under ten times. The CDR3: CAIRTTDGDSEQYF. The CDR3 DNA is TGTGCCATCAGAACTACAGATGGCGACAGTGAGCAGTACTTC. The chain couples TRBV10-3 to TRBJ2-7, with a possible D match to TRBD1 (5 bases). This CDR3 spans 14 amino acids. V was clipped by 6 bases and J by 7 bases, with 19 bases between them. The germline V gene has CDR1 ENHRY and CDR2 SYGVKD.

The chain uses TRBV4-1 and TRBJ2-1, with 8 bases fitting TRBD1. The CDR3 has 15 residues. V lost 4 bases and J lost 6; bases outside the gene matches: 8. Germline CDR1 and CDR2: MGHRA and YSYEKL. The CDR3 bases are TGCGCCAGCAGCCGATCCCAGGGGGCGATCAATGAGCAGTTCTTC. Its translation is CASSRSQGAINEQFF.

V usage is TRBV5-1 and J usage is TRBJ2-1, with 13 bases identical to TRBD2. The CDR3 covers 15 residues. Trimming took 4 bases from V and 5 from J; bases not matched to a gene: 3. The germline V gene has CDR1 SGHRS and CDR2 YFSETQ. The CDR3 spells CASSVTSGGNNEQFF. CDR3 DNA sequence: TGCGCCAGCAGCGTGACTAGCGGGGGGAACAATGAGCAGTTCTTC.

The V and J genes are TRBV11-1 and TRBJ2-1; 9 bases line up with TRBD1. The CDR3 has 15 residues. J gave up 8 bases and V 5 bases, and 10 bases lay outside the gene matches. The germline V gene encodes CDR1 SGHAT and CDR2 FQDESV (reference sequence). CDR3 loop: CASSRGQGIWDEQFF. The CDR3 DNA reads TGTGCCAGCAGCCGAGGACAGGGGATTTGGGATGAGCAGTTCTTC.

The sample holds a few counts of this clone. This rearrangement joins TRBV15 to TRBJ2-3; D call uncertain. The CDR3 covers 14 residues. The ends were cut back, 1 base at V and 4 bases at J, with 9 bases in the middle. Germline assignment: CDR1 LNHNV and CDR2 YYDKDF (reference sequence). The CDR3: CATSRVASADTQYF. The DNA of the CDR3 is TGTGCCACCAGCAGAGTTGCGTCCGCAGATACGCAGTATTTT. Variable domain in full (rest from reference TRBV15 and TRBJ2-3): DAMVIQNPRYQVTQFGKPVTLSCSQTLNHNVMYWYQQKSSQAPKLLFHYYDKDFNNEADTPDNFQSRRPNTSFCFLDIRSPGLGDTAMYLCATSRVASADTQYFGPGTRLTVL.

This clone was recorded only once. CDR3 amino acids: CASGLAVAGGTDTQYF. DNA of the CDR3: TGTGCTAGTGGTTTGGCCGTAGCGGGGGGCACAGATACGCAGTATTTT. The chain has TRBV12-5 and TRBJ2-3; 9 bases align to TRBD2. Per germline, CDR1 LGHNT and CDR2 FRNRAP. Losses at the gene ends were 1 base for V and 1 base for J; bases not matched to a gene: 3. The CDR3 contains 16 residues.

The V call is TRBV5-5, the J call TRBJ1-3, with D maybe TRBD1 (5 bases). CDR1 is SGHKS, CDR2 YYEKEE, per germline (reference sequence). V lost 1 base and J 6 bases, leaving 14 bases between the germline ends. This CDR3 is built from 15 residues. CDR3 sequence: CASSLSVRDLNTIYF. CDR3 DNA: TGTGCCAGCAGCTTGTCGGTCAGGGACCTAAACACCATATATTTT.

This clone has more than one count but fewer than ten. The sample has other DNA sequences that encode this CDR3 too. The V gene is TRBV6-4, the J gene TRBJ2-1, with 11 bases matching TRBD2. CDR1 is MRHNA, CDR2 SNTAGT, per germline. Unmatched junction bases numbered 7, after V lost 4 bases and J lost 8 bases. The CDR3 contains 15 residues. The DNA of the CDR3 is TGTGCCAGCAGTGTTAGCGGGGGGGCGGGGGATGAGCAGTTCTTC. Translated, it gives CASSVSGGAGDEQFF.

This sequence joins TRBV19 and TRBJ2-1; the D gene is possibly TRBD2 (6 bases). The CDR3 runs 14 residues. In germline, CDR1 is LNHDA, CDR2 SQIVND (reference sequence). Trimming took off 3 bases at V and 6 bases at J, with 12 bases between the two ends. CDR3 residues: CASSMGGLLNEQFF. CDR3 nucleotide sequence: TGTGCCAGTAGTATGGGGGGACTGCTCAATGAGCAGTTCTTC.

This clone was observed once. This sample includes further DNA sequences coding for the same CDR3. V gene TRBV27 combines with J gene TRBJ2-7, with D possibly being TRBD1 or TRBD2 (6 bases each). The CDR3 sequence is 14 residues long. The germline V gene encodes CDR1 MNHEY and CDR2 SMNVEV (reference sequence). Between the trimmed V and J ends, which lost 6 bases and 2 bases, there was a span of 14 bases. The CDR3 is CASSLRGATYEQYF. The CDR3 bases are TGTGCCAGCAGCCTAAGGGGGGCCACCTACGAGCAGTACTTC.

As to this clone: The junction departs from the called germline gene at one end, perhaps through a read error. V gene TRBV6-2 or TRBV6-3 combines with J gene TRBJ2-7; a possible D gene is TRBD1 (5 bases). Looked up from germline, CDR1 is MNHEY and CDR2 is SVGEGT. This CDR3 spans 13 amino acids. CDR3 sequence (DNA): TGTGCCAGCAGTTACCCCTATGGCAGGGCGAATTTCTTC. Translating gives CASSYPYGRANFF.

This clone was seen more than once but under ten times. The chain recombines TRBV7-2 with TRBJ1-6; D is perhaps TRBD1 (6 bases). This CDR3 is 15 amino acids long. With 3 bases removed from V and 9 bases from J, the gap between germline ends came to 15 bases. Germline CDR1 is SGHTA and CDR2 is FQGNSA. This CDR3 is CASSFGGALSSPLHF. The CDR3 DNA reads as TGTGCCAGCAGCTTTGGGGGGGCGTTGAGTTCACCCCTCCACTTT.

The rearrangement links TRBV6-6 to TRBJ2-5; D unresolved. The CDR3 has 14 residues. V was clipped by 3 bases and J by 0 bases, with 8 bases between them. The V gene's germline CDR1 is MNHNY and CDR2 SVGAGI (reference sequence). In nucleotides, the CDR3 is TGTGCCAGCAGTTATATTGGGGACCAAGAGACCCAGTACTTC. Translation gives CASSYIGDQETQYF.

The chain links TRBV7-2 to TRBJ1-1; maybe TRBD1 (6 bases). This CDR3 is built from 15 residues. The germline V gene encodes CDR1 SGHTA and CDR2 FQGNSA. V was pared by 1 base and J by 3 bases, with 12 bases between. CDR3 region: CASSLVGGPDTEAFF. The CDR3 coding sequence is TGTGCCAGCAGCTTAGTGGGGGGGCCGGACACTGAAGCTTTCTTT. Full variable domain (outside the CDR3, taken from reference TRBV7-2 and TRBJ1-1): GAGVSQSPSNKVTEKGKDVELRCDPISGHTALYWYRQSLGQGLEFLIYFQGNSAPDKSGLPSDRFSAERTGGSVSTLTIQRTQQEDSAVYLCASSLVGGPDTEAFFGQGTRLTVV.

The V gene is TRBV2, the J gene TRBJ1-2; unclear D gene. Trimming removed 2 bases from V and 5 bases from J, with 9 bases in between. Germline V lookup: CDR1 SNHLY, CDR2 FYNNEI. This CDR3 has 13 residues. CDR3 protein: CASSEQRPYGYTF. As DNA, the CDR3 is TGTGCCAGCAGTGAACAGAGACCATATGGCTACACCTTC.

This clone was recorded a few times. The genes are TRBV6-1 and TRBJ1-2; 7 bases agree with TRBD1. Trimming at V came to 0 bases and at J to 5 bases, leaving 3 bases not matched to a gene. This CDR3 is 14 amino acids long. From germline, CDR1 is MNHNS and CDR2 SASEGT. The CDR3 nucleotides read TGTGCCAGCAGTGAAGCCGCAGGGGGGTATGGCTACACCTTC. Its translation: CASSEAAGGYGYTF.

This chain joins TRBV14 and TRBJ1-3; D is ambiguous. CDR3 length equals 15 residues. Germline V gives CDR1 SGHDN, CDR2 FVKESK. Trimming stripped 0 bases from V and 1 base from J, with 7 bases between. The CDR3 reads CASSQEQFSGNTIYF. Written as DNA, the CDR3 is TGTGCCAGCAGCCAAGAACAGTTTTCTGGAAACACCATATATTTT. The complete variable domain, with remaining parts taken from reference TRBV14 and TRBJ1-3, reads EAGVTQFPSHSVIEKGQTVTLRCDPISGHDNLYWYRRVMGKEIKFLLHFVKESKQDESGMPNNRFLAERTGGTYSTLKVQPAELEDSGVYFCASSQEQFSGNTIYFGEGSWLTVV.

This clone has a handful of counts. The CDR3 sequence: CASSPLGSLTFTDTQYF. For the CDR3, the DNA is TGTGCCAGCAGCCCTCTGGGATCTTTAACATTCACAGATACGCAGTATTTT. The chain combines TRBV7-3 with TRBJ2-3; D is unclear. CDR3 length equals 17 residues. The germline V gene encodes CDR1 SGHTA and CDR2 FQGTGA. Trimming took off 5 bases at V and 2 bases at J, with 20 bases between the two ends.